Shown below are 7 T cell receptor beta chains from a single sample sequenced in a study of cytomegalovirus exposure and HLA in healthy donors. The PCR employed 60 Vbeta primers together with 13 Jbeta primers. TCRdb keeps only in-frame clones here, not all; method: immunoSEQ multiplex PCR. Of 150,000 to 200,000 clones in the sample, 75% to 80% are singletons; the top ten hold approximately 0.89%. Sequenced sample: PBMCs. The receptors come from a woman between 45 and 65 years old in good health and CMV-seropositive.

V gene TRBV4-1 combines with J gene TRBJ2-7; D possibly corresponds to TRBD1 (6 bases). The CDR3 has 16 amino acids. V gave up 0 bases and J gave up 2 bases, with 14 bases separating them. Looked up from germline, CDR1 is MGHRA and CDR2 is YSYEKL. The CDR3 loop reads CASSQDQGIPTYEQYF. Here the CDR3 DNA reads TGCGCCAGCAGCCAAGATCAGGGGATACCAACCTACGAGCAGTACTTC.

V is TRBV2 and J is TRBJ1-2; D possibly corresponds to TRBD1 (5 bases). Germline loops: CDR1 SNHLY, CDR2 FYNNEI. The V end lost 3 bases, the J end lost 4 bases, and 9 bases lay between the germline ends. The length of the CDR3 is 13 residues. CDR3 loop: CASSDGGGYGYTF. In DNA, the CDR3 is TGTGCCAGCAGTGACGGGGGTGGCTATGGCTACACCTTC.

The chain combines TRBV18 with TRBJ2-1; D gene unclear. CDR1 KGHSH and CDR2 LQKENI come from the germline V gene. There are 12 residues in the CDR3. The germline V and J ends were trimmed by 2 bases and 9 bases, with 8 bases remaining between them. The chain's CDR3 is CASSPALAEQFF. The CDR3 bases are TGTGCCAGCTCACCAGCTTTGGCTGAGCAGTTCTTC.

This chain links TRBV7-9 with TRBJ2-7; D unresolved. The CDR3 loop spans 13 amino acids. CDR1 and CDR2 from the germline V gene are SEHNR and FQNEAQ (reference sequence). Trimming shortened V by 1 base and J by 5 bases, and 9 bases separated the two germline ends. CDR3 DNA sequence: TGTGCCAGCAGCTTAGTATTGAGCGACGAGCAGTACTTC. Protein product: CASSLVLSDEQYF.

This chain uses TRBV6-1 with TRBJ1-2, with 11 nucleotides matching TRBD1. The CDR3 covers 15 residues. The V gene's germline CDR1 is MNHNS and CDR2 SASEGT. Trimming took 1 base from V and 8 from J; bases not matched to a gene: 6. CDR3 sequence: CASSEVGQGARGYTF. The CDR3 coding sequence is TGTGCCAGCAGTGAAGTAGGACAGGGGGCTCGAGGCTACACCTTC.

CDR3 sequence reads: CASSFTNTGELFF. In DNA form, the CDR3 reads TGTGCCAGCAGTTTCACGAACACCGGGGAGCTGTTTTTT. The genes are TRBV27 and TRBJ2-2; no clear D. Germline values: CDR1 MNHEY, CDR2 SMNVEV (reference sequence). The V gene lost 3 bases and the J gene lost 0 bases, with 2 bases spanning the gap. The CDR3 extends over 13 amino acids.

The chain employs TRBV5-4 and TRBJ1-2, with TRBD1 matching over 11 bases. Germline loops: CDR1 SGHNT, CDR2 YYREEE (reference sequence). The CDR3 has 15 amino acids. Trimming took 4 bases from V and 8 from J; bases not matched to a gene: 10. CDR3 amino acids: CASSPRGGQGDGYTF. The CDR3 nucleotides are TGTGCCAGCAGCCCCCGGGGGGGACAGGGGGACGGCTACACCTTC.